Shown below are 16 T cell receptor beta chains from a single sample sequenced in a study of CD8+ T cells in alopecia areata. Reverse transcription of extracted RNA yielded cDNA, which provided the sequencing template. Generated by immunoSEQ multiplex PCR, the TCRdb table keeps only in-frame clones and is missing some. The data contain 150,000 or so clones, around 71% of them seen just once; the ten biggest clones take up approximately 10%. Sequences were derived from CD8+ T cells sorted from blood, sampled at week 0. The receptor source for this set is a human donor with alopecia areata.

This chain joins TRBV7-9 and TRBJ2-1, with 7 bases lining up with TRBD2. Germline loops: CDR1 SEHNR, CDR2 FQNEAQ (reference sequence). The CDR3 length is 15 residues. Trimming at V came to 2 bases and at J to 2 bases, leaving 3 bases not matched to a gene. CDR3 sequence: CASSLLAGAYNEQFF. For the CDR3, the DNA is TGTGCCAGCAGCTTACTGGCGGGAGCCTACAATGAGCAGTTCTTC. Drawing the rest from reference TRBV7-9 and TRBJ2-1, the complete variable domain is DTGVSQNPRHKITKRGQNVTFRCDPISEHNRLYWYRQTLGQGPEFLTYFQNEAQLEKSRLLSDRFSAERPKGSFSTLEIQRTEQGDSAMYLCASSLLAGAYNEQFFGPGTRLTVL.

On this clone: The same CDR3 also results from other DNA sequences found in this sample. The V call is TRBV10-3, the J call TRBJ2-7; D is perhaps TRBD1 (5 bases). The V and J ends lost 6 bases and 0 bases respectively, with 6 bases between them. Germline V gene data show CDR1 as ENHRY and CDR2 as SYGVKD. The CDR3 runs to 12 residues. The CDR3 sequence is CAISDSSYEQYF. Written as DNA, the CDR3 is TGTGCCATCAGCGACAGCTCCTACGAGCAGTACTTC.

The rearrangement uses TRBV30 and TRBJ2-7; 7 bases agree with TRBD2. From germline, CDR1 is GTSNPN and CDR2 SVGIG (reference sequence). The CDR3 spans 15 residues. Losses at the gene ends were 1 base for V and 0 bases for J; bases not matched to a gene: 6. In DNA form, the CDR3 reads TGTGCCTGGAGTGGAGCAACTAGCGTCTCCTACGAGCAGTACTTC. This encodes CAWSGATSVSYEQYF.

The rearrangement uses TRBV9 and TRBJ1-3, with D perhaps matching TRBD1 (6 bases). The CDR3 spans 17 residues. V was pared by 5 bases and J by 0 bases, with 18 bases between. Germline CDR1 and CDR2: SGDLS and YYNGEE. CDR3 in amino acids: CASRGTGTPDSGNTIYF. Written as DNA, the CDR3 is TGTGCCAGCAGGGGAACAGGGACTCCTGACTCTGGAAACACCATATATTTT. The full variable domain, completed using reference TRBV9 and TRBJ1-3, is DSGVTQTPKHLITATGQRVTLRCSPRSGDLSVYWYQQSLDQGLQFLIQYYNGEERAKGNILERFSAQQFPDLHSELNLSSLELGDSALYFCASRGTGTPDSGNTIYFGEGSWLTVV.

The chain joins TRBV7-6 to TRBJ2-7, with D perhaps matching TRBD2 (7 bases). Germline V lookup: CDR1 SGHVS, CDR2 FNYEAQ. V was cut by 5 bases and J by 2 bases, with 16 bases left in between. CDR3 length: 15 residues. The CDR3 is CASSPRGASAYEQYF. For the CDR3, the DNA is TGTGCCAGCAGCCCTCGGGGGGCCTCTGCCTACGAGCAGTACTTC.

This rearrangement joins TRBV19 to TRBJ2-3; D unresolved. Germline loops: CDR1 LNHDA, CDR2 SQIVND (reference sequence). The CDR3 consists of 13 residues. The V end was cut by 4 bases, the J end by 5 bases, with 10 bases between. CDR3 protein: CASSSTPRDTQYF. The DNA for the CDR3 is TGTGCCAGTAGTAGCACCCCGAGAGATACGCAGTATTTT.

This sequence joins TRBV7-9 and TRBJ2-2; TRBD1 matches at 8 bases. The germline V gene has CDR1 SEHNR and CDR2 FQNEAQ (reference sequence). Unmatched junction bases numbered 8, after V lost 6 bases and J lost 5 bases. CDR3 size: 15 residues. The CDR3 sequence: CASSSDRASTGELFF. For the CDR3, the DNA is TGTGCCAGCAGTTCGGACAGGGCGAGTACCGGGGAGCTGTTTTTT.

The chain is built from TRBV12-5 and TRBJ2-7, with D uncertain. V lost 1 base and J 6 bases, leaving 1 base between the germline ends. This CDR3 is built from 10 residues. The germline CDR1 and CDR2 sequences are LGHNT and FRNRAP. DNA of the CDR3: TGTGCTAGTGGTTTGGCCGAGCAGTACTTC. The encoded protein is CASGLAEQYF.

The V call is TRBV5-1, the J call TRBJ2-1; the D is unclear. Germline CDR1 is SGHRS and CDR2 is YFSETQ. The CDR3 loop spans 14 amino acids. With 0 bases removed from V and 8 bases from J, the gap between germline ends came to 12 bases. For the CDR3, the DNA is TGCGCCAGCAGCTTGGAGGTCGAGTTGGATGAGCAGTTCTTC. This translates into CASSLEVELDEQFF.

This sequence joins TRBV19 and TRBJ1-1; D is uncertain. The V gene's germline CDR1 is LNHDA and CDR2 SQIVND (reference sequence). Trimming took 6 bases from V and 4 from J, leaving 9 bases between them. The CDR3 has 12 amino acids. As DNA, the CDR3 is TGTGCCAGTAGGTGGTTTGGCACTGAAGCTTTCTTT. Encoded protein: CASRWFGTEAFF. The full variable domain, its missing parts supplied by reference TRBV19 and TRBJ1-1, is DGGITQSPKYLFRKEGQNVTLSCEQNLNHDAMYWYRQDPGQGLRLIYYSQIVNDFQKGDIAEGYSVSREKKESFPLTVTSAQKNPTAFYLCASRWFGTEAFFGQGTRLTVV.

The sample holds a few counts of this clone. This chain joins TRBV5-1 and TRBJ2-7, with D perhaps being TRBD1 or TRBD2 (8 bases each). Trimming removed 7 bases from V and 3 bases from J, with 17 bases in between. The CDR3 loop spans 14 amino acids. The germline V gene encodes CDR1 SGHRS and CDR2 YFSETQ. This CDR3 is CASRREGQVYEQYF. The CDR3 region has the DNA TGCGCCAGCCGACGGGAGGGACAGGTCTACGAGCAGTACTTC.

This chain uses TRBV27 with TRBJ2-7, with TRBD1 matching over 10 bases. Germline CDR1 is MNHEY and CDR2 is SMNVEV (reference sequence). This CDR3 region has 15 residues. Trimming took 3 bases from V and 3 from J; bases not matched to a gene: 5. CDR3 amino acids: CASSFGTGVYYEQYF. Here the CDR3 DNA reads TGTGCCAGCAGTTTCGGGACAGGGGTGTACTACGAGCAGTACTTC.

The table lists this clone with a few counts. The V call is TRBV5-6, the J call TRBJ1-1, with no clear D. CDR3 length: 12 amino acids. Per the germline V gene, CDR1 is SGHDT and CDR2 is YYEEEE. Trimming left V 0 bases short and J 7 bases short, with 7 bases between. CDR3 in amino acids: CASSLVKGEAFF. The CDR3 DNA is TGTGCCAGCAGCTTGGTGAAGGGTGAAGCTTTCTTT.

This chain uses TRBV13 with TRBJ2-1, with 9 bases that match TRBD2. Germline lookup yields CDR1 PRHDT and CDR2 FYEKMQ (reference sequence). J was trimmed by 7 bases and V by 5 bases; bases with no gene match: 12. This CDR3 has 16 residues. In nucleotides, the CDR3 is TGTGCCAGCAGCCTACCGGCGGATCTAGCGGGGAATGAGCAGTTCTTC. It codes for CASSLPADLAGNEQFF.

The rearrangement uses TRBV19 and TRBJ1-1; D gene ambiguous. CDR3 length: 17 amino acids. Germline assignment: CDR1 LNHDA and CDR2 SQIVND (reference sequence). V gave up 4 bases and J gave up 0 bases, with 18 bases separating them. The CDR3 loop is CASSTRPTLAMNTEAFF. The CDR3 DNA is TGTGCCAGTAGTACCCGCCCCACGCTAGCAATGAACACTGAAGCTTTCTTT.

V and J are TRBV6-5 and TRBJ1-5, with D possibly matching TRBD1 (5 bases). This CDR3 comprises 15 residues. Germline values: CDR1 MNHEY, CDR2 SVGAGI. With 4 bases removed from V and 1 base from J, the gap between germline ends came to 11 bases. The CDR3 region has the DNA TGTGCCAGCAGTTCTGAAAGGGGAAGCAATCAGCCCCAGCATTTT. This gives the protein CASSSERGSNQPQHF.